This T cell receptor (beta chain) was retrieved from a study of T cell responses to AZD1222 COVID-19 vaccine. Study findings and constraints: Reports say nearly half of spike-specific TCRs go after unmutated variant regions. The CD4 TCRs associated with vaccination extended across spike and predominated at 160-218 and 743-854. Donors were largely white British and mainly female; clonal diversity was possibly underestimated.

Timing groups of about 4 and about 12 weeks for second doses were pooled. As for this clone: Its cognate antigen is unknown.

Method: immunoSEQ multiplex PCR; TCRdb's copy keeps in-frame clones and lacks some. The repertoire holds about 84,000 clones, with around 88% as singletons. CDR3 length: 16 residues. V shed 1 base and J shed 5 bases, with 17 bases lying between them. The germline CDR1 and CDR2 sequences are SGHTA and FQGNSA. The TCR was taken from an adult who received the AZD1222 COVID-19 vaccine. Sequenced here: peripheral blood, sampled 28 days after the second AZD1222 dose. The V call is TRBV7-2, the J call TRBJ1-2, with TRBD1 as a possible D gene (5 bases). The CDR3, as DNA: TGTGCCAGCAGCTTAGTAGGGCAGGGAGGCGTGTATGGCTACACCTTC. Residues: CASSLVGQGGVYGYTF. The full variable domain, with the rest looked up from reference TRBV7-2 and TRBJ1-2, is GAGVSQSPSNKVTEKGKDVELRCDPISGHTALYWYRQSLGQGLEFLIYFQGNSAPDKSGLPSDRFSAERTGGSVSTLTIQRTQQEDSAVYLCASSLVGQGGVYGYTFGSGTRLTVV.